This entry describes one TCR beta chain. Its antigen target is currently unknown. No base qualities exist here, and no much larger clone lies one base off it. TCRbeta CDR3 regions were amplified from genomic DNA by means of the immunoSEQ Assay, a bias-controlled multiplex PCR. As for the authors' bioinformatics: The number of nucleated cells in each sample was estimated by amplification of reference gene primers within the assay. To quantify the absolute abundance of each unique TCRbeta CDR3 rearrangement, sequence reads were collapsed and filtered. For each sample, productive Simpson clonality was calculated by taking the square root of Simpson's diversity index across productive rearrangements. TCRdb mirrors the immuneACCESS table, restricted to in-frame sequences. Some clones are absent from its copies; in checked studies, under half trace to an unresolved V gene, and the reason for the others is unknown. V, J and clone size were drawn from that table, and D and trimming were deduced from the DNA. The sample table records more than 150,000 clones; roughly 86% of these occur just once. The top ten clones comprise 2.5% to 3% of the sample.

CDR1 is given as KGHDR and CDR2 as SFDVKD, both from the germline V gene. V loses 7 bases, J loses 3 bases, and the germline ends lie 12 bases apart. The CDR3, cysteine through phenylalanine, is 14 amino acids long. The retained sequence is limited to the CDR3, 42 bases, with the frame set at the first base. Each collaborating institution followed its own protocols to collect whole blood in K2EDTA tubes. For TCRbeta analysis, collaborators shipped samples as frozen whole blood, isolated PBMCs, or DNA extracted from either of those sample types. The data were taken from a study of blood T cell repertoires in COVID-19 (dated by TCRdb to 2018 to 2021). Regarding the study in general: The collaborator samples originated in the United States, Italy and Spain and spanned the acute and convalescent phases of COVID-19. The prospective study material was composed of cDNA or gDNA derived from T cells, B-cell-depleted T cells, or PBMCs. The repertoires were released in a freely available public database intended as a resource for research on the immune response to SARS-CoV-2. Where HLA class I and class II types were available, the types were taken from metadata supplied by the sample provider, not from assay-based typing. The dataset comprised deeply sampled blood TCRbeta repertoires from subjects exposed to, actively infected with, or recovered from COVID-19. The samples were drawn from two sources: the first 160 participants of the ongoing ImmuneRACE study, and about 1,300 subjects contributed by 6 global collaborators. The sample metadata nearly always contained a de-identified subject ID, COVID-19 status, age in years and sex.

Broader findings and caveats from the paper: The amount of clinical and demographic metadata varied by source and participant and was provided uncurated.

The chain joins TRBV24-1 to TRBJ1-5; the D segment could be TRBD1, given 5 matching bases. The clonotype comes from a man in his forties with active or convalescent COVID-19. Material for sequencing was peripheral blood. The DNA is TGTGCCACCAGAGCGTGGGGGGACAATCAGCCCCAGCATTTT. Its product reads: CATRAWGDNQPQHF.